These 9 T cell receptor beta chains originate from one sample sequenced in a study of regulatory T cells in long-lasting Graves disease. Arm-PCR with iRepertoire HTBI primers amplified the CDR3 regions for these TCR beta libraries. TCRdb itself ran the multiplex PCR reads through MiXCR, one entry per CDR3 protein. The profile covers about 460,000 distinct CDR3 sequences, with approximately 22% appearing a single time and about an eighth taken by the ten largest. The time point is: persistent/refractory GD, antithyroid drugs over 5 years with positive TRAb. PBMC RNA was the source of the TCR library. The source material was peripheral blood mononuclear cells (PBMCs), sampled when the disease was refractory, from a patient treated with antithyroid drugs. These receptor sequences come from a female donor with Graves disease.

This clonotype occurred many times. The chain has TRBV20-1 and TRBJ1-5; D remains ambiguous. Germline-derived CDR1 and CDR2 are DFQATT and SNEGSKA (reference sequence). The CDR3 consists of 13 residues. Trimming removed 1 base at V and 4 bases at J, with 8 bases between. The CDR3 protein is CSARAVGNQPQHF. CDR3 DNA sequence: TGCAGTGCTAGAGCGGTAGGGAATCAGCCCCAGCATTTT.

This clonotype appeared many times. The chain employs TRBV5-5 and TRBJ2-5; no firm D call. V lost 1 base to trimming and J lost 5 bases, with 9 bases between them. Germline CDR1 is SGHKS and CDR2 is YYEKEE (reference sequence). The CDR3 is 13 residues long. CDR3 bases: TGTGCCAGCAGCTTGCAGGTTTTGGAGACCCAGTACTTC. It codes for CASSLQVLETQYF.

This clonotype was seen once. This chain uses TRBV30 with TRBJ1-6, with 9 bases aligning to TRBD1. CDR1 is GTSNPN, CDR2 SVGIG, per germline (reference sequence). The CDR3 extends over 13 amino acids. V shed 3 bases and J 11 bases; nucleotides not matched to a gene: 5. The CDR3: CAWSGTGWTPLHF. CDR3 nucleotide sequence: TGTGCCTGGAGCGGGACAGGGTGGACACCCCTCCACTTT.

The rearrangement joins TRBV7-2 to TRBJ1-2, with D perhaps matching TRBD1 (5 bases). Germline-derived CDR1 and CDR2 are SGHTA and FQGNSA. The CDR3 has 13 residues. The V end was cut by 5 bases, the J end by 4 bases, with 11 bases between. CDR3 coding DNA: TGTGCCAGCAGCCCGGGACTAGTCTATGGCTACACCTTC. It specifies CASSPGLVYGYTF.

This clonotype was recorded a few times. The V call is TRBV11-2, the J call TRBJ1-2; TRBD1 aligns across 7 bases. V lost 5 bases and J lost 0; bases outside the gene matches: 9. Germline CDR1 is SGHAT and CDR2 is FQNNGV. This CDR3 contains 16 residues. CDR3 protein: CASSPNRGPANYGYTF. Here the CDR3 DNA reads TGTGCCAGCAGCCCCAACAGGGGCCCAGCTAACTATGGCTACACCTTC.

The V gene is TRBV3-1, the J gene TRBJ1-1; 7 nucleotides match TRBD1. The CDR3 is 13 residues long. V was clipped by 6 bases and J by 10 bases; unmatched bases: 11. In germline, CDR1 is LGHDT, CDR2 YNNKEL (reference sequence). The CDR3 DNA reads as TGTGCCAGCAGTTACAGGGGAAGTTACCGAGCTTTCTTT. It specifies CASSYRGSYRAFF.

The gene calls are TRBV10-3 and TRBJ1-5; 8 bases agree with TRBD1. In germline, CDR1 is ENHRY, CDR2 SYGVKD. V lost 4 bases to trimming and J lost 2 bases; unmatched junction nucleotides: 7. This CDR3 is built from 16 residues. Written as DNA, the CDR3 is TGTGCCATCAGTGCAGGGGGCGCAGGGGGCAATCAGCCCCAGCATTTT. Encoded protein: CAISAGGAGGNQPQHF.

The sample holds many counts of this clonotype. This chain uses TRBV28 with TRBJ2-7, with a tentative D call TRBD1 (5 bases). This CDR3 has 15 amino acids. V lost 3 bases, J lost 0 bases, and 12 bases lay in between. CDR1 is MDHEN, CDR2 SYDVKM, per germline. The CDR3 DNA reads as TGTGCCAGCAGTTTCTTACAGGCCTACTCCTACGAGCAGTACTTC. Amino acid sequence: CASSFLQAYSYEQYF.

This clonotype was seen ten or more times. V usage is TRBV28 and J usage is TRBJ1-1, with D perhaps TRBD1 (5 bases). CDR1 and CDR2 from the germline V gene are MDHEN and SYDVKM. The ends were cut back, 5 bases at V and 5 bases at J, with 15 bases in the middle. The CDR3 runs to 14 residues. CDR3 coding DNA: TGTGCCAGCAGTCCGGGACTGGGTACGACTGAAGCTTTCTTT. Translation: CASSPGLGTTEAFF.